The 20 T cell receptor beta chains below all came from one sample that was sequenced in a study of T cell changes during pregnancy in multiple sclerosis. Produced via immunoSEQ multiplex PCR; TCRdb's table is partial and in-frame only. This repertoire shows tens of thousands of clones, around 90% found once; its top ten account for roughly 2%. The sequencing used peripheral blood, collected in the second trimester of pregnancy. The source is a female donor with multiple sclerosis, enrolled in a pregnancy study.

The chain has TRBV28 and TRBJ1-5, with D perhaps matching TRBD1 (6 bases). The germline V and J ends were trimmed by 9 bases and 0 bases, with 12 bases remaining between them. The CDR3 has 14 residues. Germline V gene data show CDR1 as MDHEN and CDR2 as SYDVKM. CDR3 nucleotides: TGTGCCAGTACAGGGACACTTAGCAATCAGCCCCAGCATTTT. Its translation is CASTGTLSNQPQHF.

This rearrangement joins TRBV4-3 to TRBJ2-2, with D uncertain. The CDR3 is 15 residues long. The germline V gene encodes CDR1 LGHNA and CDR2 YSLEER. V was trimmed by 0 bases and J by 4 bases, leaving 9 bases between them. Written as DNA, the CDR3 is TGCGCCAGCAGCCAAGATCTAAGTCGCACCGGGGAGCTGTTTTTT. Translated, it gives CASSQDLSRTGELFF.

The V gene is TRBV6-5, the J gene TRBJ2-3; 7 bases line up with TRBD2. V gave up 7 bases and J gave up 6 bases; unmatched junction bases: 7. The CDR3 is 13 residues long. Germline lookup yields CDR1 MNHEY and CDR2 SVGAGI. The CDR3: CASTPWEGDTQYF. In DNA, the CDR3 is TGTGCCAGCACACCCTGGGAGGGGGATACGCAGTATTTT.

There are a few counts of this clone. This rearrangement joins TRBV4-3 to TRBJ2-7; D ambiguous. The V gene lost 1 base and the J gene lost 3 bases, with 7 bases spanning the gap. The CDR3 sequence is 13 residues long. Germline CDR1 is LGHNA and CDR2 is YSLEER. The CDR3 loop is CASSQGLDYEQYF. The DNA for the CDR3 is TGCGCCAGCAGCCAAGGACTGGACTACGAGCAGTACTTC.

The CDR3 DNA follows: TGTGCCAGCAGCTTCAGCGCCAGCACAGATACGCAGTATTTT. Translated, it gives CASSFSASTDTQYF. The gene calls are TRBV7-3 and TRBJ2-3; D is uncertain. V dropped 3 bases and J dropped 0 bases, with 7 bases sitting between them. The V gene's germline CDR1 is SGHTA and CDR2 FQGTGA. This CDR3 comprises 14 residues.

The chain joins TRBV27 to TRBJ2-3, with 7 bases identical to TRBD1. Germline trimming cut 4 bases from V and 1 base from J; bases unmatched to any gene: 11. The CDR3 spans 17 residues. Per the germline V gene, CDR1 is MNHEY and CDR2 is SMNVEV (reference sequence). CDR3 in amino acids: CASSWHRGRVGTDTQYF. CDR3 in DNA: TGTGCCAGCAGTTGGCACAGGGGAAGGGTTGGCACAGATACGCAGTATTTT.

CDR3 region: CAISESLAGGPTDTQYF. CDR3 nucleotide sequence: TGTGCCATCAGTGAGTCGCTAGCGGGAGGGCCAACGGATACGCAGTATTTT. The chain uses TRBV10-3 and TRBJ2-3; TRBD2 agrees at 12 bases. Germline CDR1 reads ENHRY; CDR2 reads SYGVKD. V lost 0 bases, J lost 6 bases, and 7 bases stayed unmatched. This CDR3 spans 17 amino acids.

This clone was recorded only once. The chain couples TRBV5-4 to TRBJ2-5, with 12 bases aligning to TRBD2. The CDR3 is 15 residues long. Germline CDR1 is SGHNT and CDR2 is YYREEE (reference sequence). The V gene end was trimmed by 1 base and the J gene end by 6 bases; junction bases not matched to a gene: 4. The CDR3 DNA reads as TGTGCCAGCAGCTTGATGACTAGCGGGAGTAAGACCCAGTACTTC. This sequence encodes CASSLMTSGSKTQYF.

V gene TRBV19 combines with J gene TRBJ2-3; D is perhaps TRBD2 (5 bases). V lost 5 bases and J lost 2, with 8 bases in between. Germline CDR1 reads LNHDA; CDR2 reads SQIVND (reference sequence). The CDR3 is made up of 13 amino acids. The DNA for the CDR3 is TGTGCCAGTAGTTCGGACTCCACAGATACGCAGTATTTT. Amino acid sequence: CASSSDSTDTQYF.

The table lists this clone with a few counts. The chain links TRBV30 to TRBJ1-1, with D uncertain. Per germline, CDR1 GTSNPN and CDR2 SVGIG (reference sequence). The CDR3 is 11 amino acids. Trimming cost V 4 bases and J 5 bases, with 8 bases left between them. This chain's CDR3 is CAWTRKTEAFF. CDR3 in DNA: TGTGCCTGGACGCGAAAAACTGAAGCTTTCTTT.

The chain combines TRBV5-1 with TRBJ2-1, with TRBD2 identical over 10 bases. The J segment lost 6 bases and the V segment lost 0 bases, leaving 9 bases of the junction unmatched. Germline CDR1 and CDR2: SGHRS and YFSETQ. The CDR3 is 17 residues long. The CDR3 is CASSLGGLAGVGNEQFF. The DNA for the CDR3 is TGCGCCAGCAGCTTGGGTGGGCTAGCGGGAGTAGGCAATGAGCAGTTCTTC.

The chain employs TRBV4-3 and TRBJ2-7, with a possible D match to TRBD2 (6 bases). CDR3 size: 16 residues. Trimming took off 1 base at V and 7 bases at J, with 20 bases between the two ends. Germline CDR1 reads LGHNA; CDR2 reads YSLEER. The CDR3, as DNA: TGCGCCAGCAGCCAAGCTGGACGGGCTTATGCGGGGGAGCAGTACTTC. Protein: CASSQAGRAYAGEQYF.

The chain is built from TRBV27 and TRBJ1-2, with TRBD1 matching over 7 bases. The V and J ends lost 7 bases and 5 bases, in that order; junction bases with no gene match: 4. The CDR3 is 12 residues long. CDR1 is MNHEY and CDR2 is SMNVEV in the germline V gene (reference sequence). The CDR3 here is CASTTQGYGYTF. The CDR3, as DNA: TGTGCCAGCACTACACAGGGGTATGGCTACACCTTC.

The rearrangement links TRBV5-1 to TRBJ2-5; D perhaps matches TRBD2 (6 bases). The better agreement between TRBJ2-7 and the DNA end casts doubt on the J call. CDR3 length: 12 amino acids. Germline V CDR1 and CDR2: SGHRS, YFSETQ. The CDR3 is CASSEGYNEQYF. CDR3 in DNA: TGCGCCAGCTCGGAGGGGTACAACGAGCAGTACTTC.

The CDR3 region is CASTPGQGYGYTF. CDR3 DNA: TGTGCCAGCACACCGGGACAGGGTTATGGCTACACCTTC. This chain joins TRBV6-1 and TRBJ1-2; TRBD1 agrees at 9 bases. V lost 7 bases and J lost 5; bases outside the gene matches: 5. In germline, CDR1 is MNHNS, CDR2 SASEGT. The CDR3 sequence is 13 residues long.

The chain is built from TRBV6-5 and TRBJ2-1, with D possibly matching TRBD1 (6 bases). Trimming stripped 11 bases from V and 8 bases from J, with 16 bases between. The CDR3 is 12 residues long. In germline, CDR1 is MNHEY, CDR2 SVGAGI. CDR3 nucleotides: TGTGCCTCGGCAGGGACATCCGATGAGCAGTTCTTC. Its protein product is CASAGTSDEQFF.

Remarks on this clone: Other nucleotide sequences from this sample produce the same CDR3. The rearrangement links TRBV9 to TRBJ2-2; 11 nucleotides line up with TRBD1. V shed 3 bases and J 5 bases; nucleotides not matched to a gene: 3. Per the germline V gene, CDR1 is SGDLS and CDR2 is YYNGEE. The CDR3 runs 15 residues. CDR3 region: CASSGGTGGTGELFF. DNA of the CDR3: TGTGCCAGCAGCGGAGGGACAGGGGGGACCGGGGAGCTGTTTTTT. Full variable domain (outside the CDR3, taken from reference TRBV9 and TRBJ2-2): DSGVTQTPKHLITATGQRVTLRCSPRSGDLSVYWYQQSLDQGLQFLIQYYNGEERAKGNILERFSAQQFPDLHSELNLSSLELGDSALYFCASSGGTGGTGELFFGEGSRLTVL.

This chain's CDR3 is CASSLGDINFGDTQYF. The CDR3 DNA follows: TGTGCCAGCAGCTTAGGGGACATCAACTTTGGGGATACGCAGTATTTT. This chain joins TRBV7-6 and TRBJ2-3, with D possibly being TRBD1 (6 bases). The CDR3 covers 16 residues. Germline V lookup: CDR1 SGHVS, CDR2 FNYEAQ. V lost 1 base and J lost 6, with 17 bases in between.

CDR3 in DNA: TGTGCCACGGGACTAGCGGGGGTCGGTGAGCAGTTCTTC. This codes for CATGLAGVGEQFF. V gene TRBV6-5 combines with J gene TRBJ2-1; TRBD2 matches 14 bases. After removal of 10 bases from V and 9 bases from J, the junction contained 5 bases not matched to a gene. CDR1 and CDR2 (germline): MNHEY, SVGAGI. This CDR3 region has 13 residues.

The V gene is TRBV2, the J gene TRBJ2-7, with 7 bases that match TRBD1. Germline values: CDR1 SNHLY, CDR2 FYNNEI. The CDR3 totals 15 residues. Trimming at V came to 6 bases and at J to 9 bases, leaving 17 bases not matched to a gene. The CDR3 region is CASRGQAIFLRGQYF. CDR3 coding DNA: TGTGCCAGCAGAGGACAGGCGATATTCCTACGAGGGCAGTACTTC.